This TCR beta chain was identified in a study of cytomegalovirus exposure and HLA in healthy donors (dated by TCRdb to about 2017). At the level of the whole study: An earlier analysis of roughly 610 of the donors reported under 300 Gb of sequence data and 95 million to 130 million unique TCR beta sequences obtained from about 200 million T cells. Typing coverage varied by locus: roughly 629-630 donors for A, B, C, DRB1 and DQB1; some 520 for DQA1; around 570 for DPA1; 450 to 480 for DPB1. Of the roughly 410 genotyped donors, over 80% were placed in the genetic ancestry cluster associated with self-reported Caucasian donors. The study aimed to test whether signatures of past pathogen exposure could be identified by cataloging public T cell receptors. Donor age, sex, ethnicity and CMV serostatus were collected together with the repertoire data. Five DR-DQ haplotypes were handled as single units for association and clustering, since linkage in the cohort was strong. Among roughly 400 genotyped donors of the cohort, an average of approximately 230,000 unique TCR beta nucleotide sequences were sequenced per donor, 15% to 20% of them non-productive. The later analysis used no new phenotypic data to find candidate immune exposures, relying instead on TCR beta sequences and their occurrence across donors. HLA typing covered class I and class II loci at four-digit resolution. An early release that covered some 630 HLA-typed donors contained 300 to 350 gigabases of sequencing data and 80 million or so unique TCR sequences. In addition to the first cohort of several hundred subjects, a separate validation cohort of approximately 130 different subjects was used. High-throughput TCR immunosequencing, statistical association of individual TCRs with disease status, and machine learning were combined to predict cytomegalovirus infection status. A later analysis re-analyzed previously published TCR beta repertoires from hundreds of donors and added high-resolution HLA genotyping to study TCR occurrence patterns. The study profiled the T cell repertoires of hundreds of subjects by immunosequencing and related them to cytomegalovirus serostatus. Every repertoire in the discovery cohort had been generated on one and the same sequencing platform. To decide whether each TCR beta V gene segment behaved as functional or pseudogenic, an earlier analysis of approximately 620 of the donors relied on high-throughput TCR beta sequencing. In a later genetic analysis, genome-wide SNP genotypes for about 65% of the 666 donors were used, and that subset was treated as a discovery cohort.

The library was produced with the immunoSEQ multiplex PCR assay. For the multiplex PCR, a mixture combining 60 forward primers for TCR Vbeta segments and 13 reverse primers for TCR Jbeta segments was used. A multiplex PCR assay on genomic DNA amplified the CDR3 region of rearranged TCR beta genes. On the Illumina HiSeq System, the amplified TCR beta libraries were sequenced as 87-base-pair reads. Per the original workflow: In a later analysis, around 80 million unique TCR beta chains were counted across the 650 to 750 repertoires, and roughly 9.9 million of these chains were shared by at least two donors. Raw reads were error-corrected and collapsed into unique sequences with a nearest-neighbor algorithm that merged closely related sequences to remove PCR and sequencing errors. V, D and J gene segments were assigned by aligning CDR3 sequences to IMGT reference sequences. For a sequence to be retained, a match of at least six nucleotides to both a V gene segment and a J gene segment was required. A rearrangement counted as productive if the CDR3 had no stop codons and remained in frame with V and J, and every other rearrangement counted as non-productive. CDR3 was defined by IMGT convention, running from the second conserved V-encoded cysteine to the conserved J-encoded phenylalanine. The earlier analysis of a few hundred of the donors excluded any sequence lacking an unambiguous match to a single V gene segment. An earlier analysis of 500 to 700 of the donors classified V segments as functional when productive rearrangements were above 56.7% and as segregating when the standard deviation between donors was above 5%. To diagnose cytomegalovirus status from the catalog of TCR beta chain sequences, a statistical classification framework was built. V and J gene assignment, in a later analysis, came from comparing TCR nucleotide sequences with IMGT/GENE-DB human TR gene sequences. A later analysis assigned CDR3 sequences and most-parsimonious VDJ recombination scenarios with the TCRdist pipeline. In a later analysis, every TCR beta chain was defined by the combination of its CDR3 amino acid sequence and its V-gene family, and reads without a unique V-gene family were dropped. In a later analysis, 500 to 700 highly shared, low-generation-probability nucleotide sequences were removed to address suspected cross-contamination and a sequencing artifact. In a later analysis, a clonal expansion index was calculated for each public chain from normalized within-repertoire ranks of inferred template counts. A later analysis computed generation probabilities with a VDJ recombination model fitted to out-of-frame rearrangements, and checked the results against IGoR. Hypergeometric tests were used in a later analysis to score TCR-TCR, TCR-HLA and TCR-CMV co-occurrence, with a repertoire-size bias correction applied to the TCR pairs. A later analysis estimated false discovery rates by permuting HLA or CMV assignments 20 times. In a later analysis, co-occurring TCRs were grouped with DBSCAN, and TCRdist sequence similarity was added when clustering was performed within HLA-allele-positive subsets. For co-occurrence clustering, repertoires with fewer than 30,000 or more than 120,000 public chains were excluded, along with roughly 5 repertoires with anomalous nucleotide sharing. TCRdb mirrors the immuneACCESS table, restricted to in-frame sequences. Some clones are absent from its copies; in checked studies, under half trace to an unresolved V gene, and the reason for the others is unknown. The V and J calls and the clone size are those of that table, but D and trimming were determined from the DNA. The sample records around 65,000 clones, around four fifths of which are singletons. Less than 5% of the sample lies in the top ten.

What the authors observed across the whole study: The earlier analysis of 587 of the donors excluded fewer than 20 rarely observed V segments, including chromosome 9 orphons, because counts were too low. The only immune exposure information available for the cohort was CMV serostatus. A total of roughly 160 TCR beta chains were listed by the study as associated with cytomegalovirus. Most TCR sequences were observed very rarely across donors, whereas some public TCRs were present in many individuals. Some IMGT-functional V segments, including TRBV6-2 and TRBV6-3, could not be told apart with the 87-base-pair reads, so those segments were excluded. At a false discovery rate of 0.05, a later analysis linked around 17,000 TCR beta sequences to specific HLA alleles. A further reported finding was that TCR beta sequences accurately predicted the HLA-A and HLA-B alleles for most subjects in the first cohort. Assigning TCR associations to individual alleles was difficult when HLA alleles, especially DR and DQ, strongly co-occurred. A later analysis reported that several top co-occurrence clusters appeared linked to parvovirus B19, influenza, CMV and Epstein-Barr virus. A later genetic analysis associated a missense DCLRE1C variant with V-gene and J-gene trimming of TCR beta chains, and an independent cohort replicated the association. A later analysis found that HLA-associated TCR beta chains were more clonally expanded and had lower generation probabilities than equally common non-associated chains. In this cohort, only TCR beta chains were sequenced, and detectable features were limited by the absence of alpha or paired-chain data. In a later analysis, most CMV-associated TCR beta chains were found to appear HLA-restricted, with HLA associations seemingly driven largely by CMV exposure. A few of the identified cytomegalovirus-associated TCR beta chains were confirmed in vitro to be specific for cytomegalovirus antigens. The classifier was reported to diagnose cytomegalovirus status with high specificity and sensitivity in both the original cohort and the validation cohort. The authors suggested that the approach could potentially be generalized to other disease states and immunological phenotypes. Roughly uniform sequencing depth across donors was assumed in presence/absence analyses, although this assumption may not hold. A group of highly shared sequence variants was considered likely to be a technical artifact of the sequencing pipeline. Correlated functional status among segregating V segments might be attributable to linkage disequilibrium, but an unknown experimental factor could not be ruled out. Because HLA typing was missing for some donors at each locus, association tests included only the typed subset. In an earlier analysis of approximately 600 of the donors, most TCR beta V segments were observed in productive rearrangements about 90% or about 30% of the time, broadly matching IMGT annotations. In a later analysis, the rate of TCR association differed among HLA loci, with DRB1 alleles having the most associated TCRs and HLA-C alleles having the fewest. According to a later genetic analysis, donors in an Asian-associated ancestry cluster had fewer N-insertions in productive TCRs than the approximately 670-donor mean.

The CDR3 runs 14 amino acids, cysteine and phenylalanine included. Of the read, only the CDR3 DNA is kept; its 42 bases are in frame from base 1. The trim is 3 bases for V and 8 bases for J, with a gap of 19 bases between the germline ends. CDR1 GTSNPN and CDR2 SVGIG were looked up in the germline V gene (reference sequence). In regard to this clone: The antigen it binds to is not known. Per-nucleotide qualities are absent, and no much larger clonotype sits a single base away.

In total, more than 500 healthy bone marrow donors made up the cohort. At the time of sampling, every cohort member was nominally healthy, though immune exposures that went unrecorded were likely present. The donor tested CMV seronegative, placing the donor among the 352 seronegative members of the cohort. Each donor provided a peripheral blood sample, and peripheral blood mononuclear cells were used for TCR beta sequencing. Genomic DNA extraction from the blood cell samples was performed with the Qiagen DNeasy Blood Extraction Kit. The sequence links TRBV30 to TRBJ1-2; matching of 5 bases hints at TRBD1 as the D gene. The receptor comes from a woman in her 30s in good health and CMV-seronegative. Sample: PBMCs. At the DNA level, the sequence is TGTGCCTGGAGGACAAATAACGCCGGGGGAGGCTACACCTTC. This codes for CAWRTNNAGGGYTF.